The next 17 T cell receptor beta chains were all read from a single sample in a study of spatial heterogeneity in lung cancer. Using its own MiXCR run on the 5' RACE reads, TCRdb lists one record per CDR3 protein. The sample shows around 110,000 distinct CDR3 sequences, about 12% of them seen only once. The time point was: blood at routine non-recurrence follow-up after resection. Researchers sequenced whole RNA taken from tumor, nontumor lung or frozen PBMC without sorting. Here the sequenced sample was PBMCs, taken at follow-up. The receptors were gathered from a male donor with early-stage non-small cell lung cancer.

The V call is TRBV7-9, the J call TRBJ2-5, with D maybe TRBD2 (5 bases). Germline lookup yields CDR1 SEHNR and CDR2 FQNEAQ (reference sequence). The CDR3 sequence is 12 residues long. Trimming took off 3 bases at V and 7 bases at J, with 9 bases between the two ends. The CDR3 protein is CASSFPRGTQYF. Here the CDR3 DNA reads TGTGCCAGCAGCTTCCCCCGGGGGACCCAGTACTTC. The complete variable domain, with remaining parts taken from reference TRBV7-9 and TRBJ2-5, reads DTGVSQNPRHKITKRGQNVTFRCDPISEHNRLYWYRQTLGQGPEFLTYFQNEAQLEKSRLLSDRFSAERPKGSFSTLEIQRTEQGDSAMYLCASSFPRGTQYFGPGTRLLVL.

This chain links TRBV7-2 with TRBJ1-5, with D possibly matching TRBD1 (6 bases). This CDR3 comprises 16 residues. Germline CDR1 is SGHTA and CDR2 is FQGNSA. V gave up 4 bases and J gave up 5 bases, with 18 bases separating them. The CDR3 bases are TGTGCCAGCAGCTCTCCGAGCAACAGGGCCTATCAGCCCCAGCATTTT. Its translation: CASSSPSNRAYQPQHF.

This clonotype was observed a handful of times. The chain employs TRBV11-2 and TRBJ2-3; 7 nucleotides line up with TRBD2. V dropped 4 bases and J dropped 3; count of bases not matched to a gene: 13. CDR3 length: 17 amino acids. From germline, CDR1 is SGHAT and CDR2 FQNNGV. The CDR3 loop is CASSSSPGSGDTDTQYF. The CDR3 nucleotides are TGTGCCAGCAGCTCCTCCCCGGGGAGCGGGGATACAGATACGCAGTATTTT.

This clonotype has just a few counts. This rearrangement joins TRBV28 to TRBJ2-7; no firm D call. CDR1 and CDR2 from the germline V gene are MDHEN and SYDVKM. CDR3 length: 13 residues. Trimming cost V 5 bases and J 2 bases, with 10 bases left between them. The CDR3 reads CASSLLPAYEQYF. In DNA, the CDR3 is TGTGCCAGCAGTCTCCTACCTGCCTACGAGCAGTACTTC. Filled out from reference TRBV28 and TRBJ2-7, the complete variable domain reads DVKVTQSSRYLVKRTGEKVFLECVQDMDHENMFWYRQDPGLGLRLIYFSYDVKMKEKGDIPEGYSVSREKKERFSLILESASTNQTSMYLCASSLLPAYEQYFGPGTRLTVT.

The gene calls are TRBV7-9 and TRBJ1-3, with no clear D. The V and J ends lost 6 bases and 2 bases respectively, with 8 bases between them. The germline gives CDR1 SEHNR, CDR2 FQNEAQ (reference sequence). The CDR3 totals 13 residues. The CDR3 protein is CASSYAAGNTIYF. CDR3 nucleotide sequence: TGTGCCAGCAGTTACGCCGCTGGAAACACCATATATTTT.

This clonotype has a count of ten or more. This chain uses TRBV6-2 or TRBV6-3 with TRBJ2-1; 9 bases fit TRBD2. V lost 1 base, J lost 5 bases, and 18 bases stayed unmatched. The CDR3 is 20 amino acids. Germline V lookup: CDR1 MNHEY, CDR2 SVGEGT. DNA of the CDR3: TGTGCCAGCAGTTACTGGCTAGCGGGGCTCACCCAAACAAAAGACAATGAGCAGTTCTTC. It encodes CASSYWLAGLTQTKDNEQFF.

This clonotype occurred a few times. The rearrangement links TRBV5-1 to TRBJ1-1; D unclear. Trimming cost V 6 bases and J 2 bases, with 14 bases left between them. This CDR3 is built from 14 residues. Germline assignment: CDR1 SGHRS and CDR2 YFSETQ. The CDR3 region has the DNA TGCGCCAGCACGCCCAGCAGCCAAAACACTGAAGCTTTCTTT. Its protein product is CASTPSSQNTEAFF.

The V gene is TRBV9, the J gene TRBJ1-1; D perhaps matches TRBD1 (6 bases). V lost 0 bases and J lost 8, with 8 bases in between. The CDR3 has 12 residues. Per germline, CDR1 SGDLS and CDR2 YYNGEE. This CDR3 is CASSVGGGEAFF. DNA of the CDR3: TGTGCCAGCAGCGTAGGAGGGGGAGAAGCTTTCTTT.

This clonotype has just a few counts. The chain recombines TRBV27 with TRBJ1-1, with D perhaps TRBD1 (5 bases). This CDR3 has 13 amino acids. V was pared by 4 bases and J by 4 bases, with 10 bases between. The germline CDR1 and CDR2 sequences are MNHEY and SMNVEV (reference sequence). CDR3 sequence reads: CASSWRGSTEAFF. DNA for the CDR3: TGTGCCAGCAGTTGGCGGGGCTCCACTGAAGCTTTCTTT.

In its sample, this clonotype was seen a few times. The chain combines TRBV5-1 with TRBJ1-1, with D tentatively TRBD1 (5 bases). Germline assignment: CDR1 SGHRS and CDR2 YFSETQ. This CDR3 is built from 16 residues. V was clipped by 0 bases and J by 0 bases, with 12 bases between them. The CDR3 region is CASSLEGQTMNTEAFF. CDR3 nucleotides: TGCGCCAGCAGCTTGGAGGGGCAGACGATGAACACTGAAGCTTTCTTT.

This clonotype was detected a few times. The J gene is TRBJ1-2, the V gene TRBV19, with D hard to call. The V end was cut by 7 bases, the J end by 2 bases, with 8 bases between. CDR1 is LNHDA, CDR2 SQIVND, per germline (reference sequence). The CDR3 spans 12 residues. The CDR3 loop reads CASNRQNYGYTF. CDR3 DNA: TGTGCCAGTAACCGGCAGAACTATGGCTACACCTTC.

The CDR3 region has the DNA TGTGCCAGCAGTTCGGGACAGGTGTTCTCCTACGAGCAGTACTTC. Its protein product is CASSSGQVFSYEQYF. The chain carries TRBV12-3 or TRBV12-4 and TRBJ2-7; 8 positions match TRBD1. The length of the CDR3 is 15 residues. With 4 bases clipped from V and 0 bases from J, the junction kept 5 bases outside the gene matches.

This clonotype was seen a handful of times. The CDR3 nucleotides read TGTGCCATCAGCACCTCCCCAGGGGGCAAGGGCAATCAGCCCCAGCATTTT. This codes for CAISTSPGGKGNQPQHF. J is TRBJ1-5 and V is TRBV10-3; TRBD1 matches at 8 bases. The CDR3 covers 17 residues. Per the germline V gene, CDR1 is ENHRY and CDR2 is SYGVKD. J was trimmed by 2 bases and V by 6 bases; bases with no gene match: 12.

This clonotype was detected a few times. The chain links TRBV7-3 to TRBJ1-1; 8 nucleotides line up with TRBD1. The germline gives CDR1 SGHTA, CDR2 FQGTGA. The CDR3 extends over 16 amino acids. After removal of 4 bases from V and 5 bases from J, the junction contained 12 bases not matched to a gene. Here the CDR3 reads CASSSLPTGGRTEAFF. CDR3 bases: TGTGCCAGCAGCTCACTACCTACAGGGGGTAGGACTGAAGCTTTCTTT.

This clonotype was found a few times. This chain uses TRBV7-2 with TRBJ2-4; the D gene is possibly TRBD1 (5 bases). V was clipped by 6 bases and J by 8 bases, with 14 bases between them. The CDR3 has 13 residues. Germline V gene sequence: CDR1 SGHTA, CDR2 FQGNSA. CDR3 nucleotide sequence: TGTGCCAGCAGGTTCTCCAGGGTTGACATTCAGTACTTC. It codes for CASRFSRVDIQYF.

The table lists this clonotype with a few counts. This chain joins TRBV7-9 and TRBJ2-5; TRBD1 might be the D (5 bases). V gave up 5 bases and J gave up 0 bases, with 13 bases separating them. Germline V gene data show CDR1 as SEHNR and CDR2 as FQNEAQ (reference sequence). This CDR3 has 15 residues. The CDR3 DNA reads as TGTGCCAGCAGCATTTGGGGCTCAGACCAAGAGACCCAGTACTTC. It translates to CASSIWGSDQETQYF.

At least ten counts were recorded for this clonotype. The chain is built from TRBV29-1 and TRBJ2-1; D unclear. CDR1 is SQVTM, CDR2 ANQGSEA, per germline. V was shortened by 7 bases and J by 3 bases, with 16 bases between the two germline ends. This CDR3 is built from 14 residues. The CDR3, as DNA: TGCAGCGCCCGAACCGTCGACAACTACAATGAGCAGTTCTTC. The encoded protein is CSARTVDNYNEQFF.